The 30 T cell receptor beta chains in this list originate from one sample, sequenced in a study of T cell repertoires in cytomegalovirus infection. TCRdb reprocessed the reads via MiXCR and lists one record per CDR3 protein. The repertoire has approximately 170,000 distinct CDR3 sequences, approximately 17% of them found once; the top ten carry 15% to 20%. The sequenced material came from CD8+ T cells from PBMCs. The source of these receptors is a human donor in good health (CMV status not recorded). Some clones in this sample may be carry-over from other donors' samples.

The rearrangement joins TRBV7-2 to TRBJ2-1, with D unresolved. CDR1 is SGHTA, CDR2 FQGNSA, per germline. The ends were cut back, 2 bases at V and 7 bases at J, with 12 bases in the middle. The length of the CDR3 is 14 residues. CDR3 coding DNA: TGTGCCAGCAGCTTAAGGGCTTATGCTAATGAGCAGTTCTTC. This translates into CASSLRAYANEQFF.

This chain links TRBV28 with TRBJ1-1; D unresolved. V lost 1 base, J lost 1 base, and 10 bases lay in between. The CDR3 is 15 amino acids. The germline V gene has CDR1 MDHEN and CDR2 SYDVKM. Here the CDR3 DNA reads TGTGCCAGCAGTTTATTACCAGGATCGAACACTGAAGCTTTCTTT. Its translation: CASSLLPGSNTEAFF.

This clonotype was counted only a few times. This chain joins TRBV11-2 and TRBJ2-7, with D unclear. V lost 4 bases and J lost 6, with 13 bases in between. The CDR3 has 13 amino acids. Germline CDR1 reads SGHAT; CDR2 reads FQNNGV. Written as DNA, the CDR3 is TGTGCCAGCAGCTCGTTAGTTACCCTCGAGCAGTACTTC. It specifies CASSSLVTLEQYF. Filled out from reference TRBV11-2 and TRBJ2-7, the complete variable domain reads EAGVAQSPRYKIIEKRQSVAFWCNPISGHATLYWYQQILGQGPKLLIQFQNNGVVDDSQLPKDRFSAERLKGVDSTLKIQPAKLEDSAVYLCASSSLVTLEQYFGPGTRLTVT.

The chain uses TRBV7-9 and TRBJ2-3; D is ambiguous. The germline CDR1 and CDR2 sequences are SEHNR and FQNEAQ (reference sequence). The germline V and J ends were trimmed by 5 bases and 4 bases, with 16 bases remaining between them. The CDR3 runs to 15 residues. CDR3 bases: TGTGCCAGCAGCCCGTTCGATATGTATGCAGATACGCAGTATTTT. Protein: CASSPFDMYADTQYF.

This clonotype has just a few counts. The CDR3 reads CASSLEEKNTEAFF. The CDR3 DNA sequence: TGTGCCAGCAGCTTAGAAGAAAAGAACACTGAAGCTTTCTTT. The chain joins TRBV7-9 to TRBJ1-1; D is uncertain. The germline CDR1 and CDR2 sequences are SEHNR and FQNEAQ (reference sequence). This CDR3 has 14 residues. With 1 base removed from V and 1 base from J, the gap between germline ends came to 7 bases.

V usage is TRBV11-2 and J usage is TRBJ2-7, with D possibly matching TRBD2 (6 bases). Germline V lookup: CDR1 SGHAT, CDR2 FQNNGV. The length of the CDR3 is 14 residues. Trimming stripped 4 bases from V and 4 bases from J, with 14 bases between. The DNA for the CDR3 is TGTGCCAGCAGCTGGGGCGGGATTTCGTACGAGCAGTACTTC. Translating it yields CASSWGGISYEQYF.

This clonotype was counted a few times. The chain is built from TRBV7-6 and TRBJ2-1; TRBD2 matches 11 bases. Losses at the gene ends were 5 bases for V and 4 bases for J; bases not matched to a gene: 4. The length of the CDR3 is 15 residues. Germline values: CDR1 SGHVS, CDR2 FNYEAQ. The CDR3: CASSQGLAEYNEQFF. The CDR3, as DNA: TGTGCCAGCAGCCAGGGACTAGCGGAATACAATGAGCAGTTCTTC.

This clonotype was seen more than once but under ten times. The gene calls are TRBV7-6 and TRBJ2-7; the match to TRBD2 covers 8 bases. The germline CDR1 and CDR2 sequences are SGHVS and FNYEAQ. After removal of 1 base from V and 1 base from J, the junction contained 6 bases not matched to a gene. The CDR3 covers 16 residues. Here the CDR3 reads CASSLVAGGVSYEQYF. The DNA of the CDR3 is TGTGCCAGCAGCTTAGTGGCGGGAGGCGTTTCCTACGAGCAGTACTTC.

The gene calls are TRBV5-1 and TRBJ2-7; TRBD1 agrees at 9 bases. The CDR3 runs to 15 residues. Germline V gene data show CDR1 as SGHRS and CDR2 as YFSETQ. Trimming at V came to 3 bases and at J to 4 bases, leaving 8 bases not matched to a gene. The CDR3 sequence is CASSSFSGQGYEQYF. Written as DNA, the CDR3 is TGCGCCAGCAGCTCTTTTTCGGGACAGGGATACGAGCAGTACTTC.

Concerning this clonotype: An end of the junction does not agree with germline; a read error may underlie this. The CDR3 coding sequence is TGTGACAGCACCACCAGCGGGAGGCCCTACAATGAGCAGTTCTTC. Its translation: CDSTTSGRPYNEQFF. The gene calls are TRBV6-6 and TRBJ2-1; 9 bases agree with TRBD2. The CDR3 extends over 15 amino acids. Germline values: CDR1 MNHNY, CDR2 SVGAGI (reference sequence).

This clonotype was detected a few times. The CDR3 reads CSARDRVGQYF. In DNA, the CDR3 is TGCAGTGCTAGAGACAGGGTCGGGCAGTACTTC. V is TRBV20-1 and J is TRBJ2-7, with a tentative D call TRBD1 (5 bases). The V gene lost 0 bases and the J gene lost 9 bases, with 9 bases spanning the gap. CDR3 length equals 11 residues. Germline V gene data show CDR1 as DFQATT and CDR2 as SNEGSKA (reference sequence).

This chain uses TRBV7-9 with TRBJ2-3, with 8 bases identical to TRBD2. This CDR3 is built from 19 residues. After removal of 4 bases from V and 4 bases from J, the junction contained 19 bases not matched to a gene. Germline V lookup: CDR1 SEHNR, CDR2 FQNEAQ (reference sequence). DNA for the CDR3: TGTGCCAGCAGCTCTCTGCTCGGGACTAGAGGCGGGATGGCAGATACGCAGTATTTT. Its protein is CASSSLLGTRGGMADTQYF.

This clonotype was observed a handful of times. With a much larger clone just one base away, this may be a read error. The chain is built from TRBV12-3 or TRBV12-4 and TRBJ2-7; unclear D gene. The CDR3 length is 11 residues. Trimming removed 5 bases from V and 3 bases from J, with 5 bases in between. This chain's CDR3 is CASSPYYEQYF. For the CDR3, the DNA is TGTGCCAGCAGTCCCTACTACGAGCAGTACTTC.

V usage is TRBV7-3 and J usage is TRBJ2-2, with 11 bases lining up with TRBD2. The CDR3 spans 17 residues. Looked up from germline, CDR1 is SGHTA and CDR2 is FQGTGA. The ends lost 5 bases at V and 4 bases at J; junction bases unmatched: 9. The CDR3 DNA sequence: TGTGCCAGCAGCCCCGACAGACTAGCGGGAATCACCGGGGAGCTGTTTTTT. It translates to CASSPDRLAGITGELFF.

This clonotype was detected many times. The rearrangement links TRBV20-1 to TRBJ2-4, with D perhaps matching TRBD1 (5 bases). The germline gives CDR1 DFQATT, CDR2 SNEGSKA (reference sequence). The CDR3 extends over 13 amino acids. CDR3 sequence: CGARPLTKNIQYF. In DNA, the CDR3 is TGCGGGGCAAGGCCTCTAACCAAAAACATTCAGTACTTC.

This clonotype was picked up a small number of times. The rearrangement links TRBV5-3 to TRBJ2-3; D might be TRBD2 (6 bases). TRBV5-3 is sorted into the ORF group, with uncertain function. V was trimmed by 8 bases and J by 4 bases, leaving 11 bases between them. The CDR3 loop spans 12 amino acids. The CDR3 nucleotides are TGTGCCAGCACCAGGGAGGCAGATACGCAGTATTTT. It yields the protein CASTREADTQYF.

This clonotype was picked up many times. This chain uses TRBV7-9 with TRBJ1-1; maybe TRBD1 (5 bases). This CDR3 contains 14 residues. The germline V gene encodes CDR1 SEHNR and CDR2 FQNEAQ (reference sequence). Trimming pared 4 bases from V and 8 bases from J, leaving 17 bases between. CDR3 residues: CASSSGRRGQEAFF. The CDR3 coding sequence is TGTGCCAGCAGCTCGGGACGTAGGGGCCAGGAAGCTTTCTTT.

This chain joins TRBV10-2 and TRBJ1-2; possibly TRBD1 for D (6 bases). Trimming left V 6 bases short and J 8 bases short, with 13 bases between. The CDR3 is made up of 12 amino acids. Germline V CDR1 and CDR2: WSHSY, SAAADI. The CDR3 region is CASSPTGPGYTF. The CDR3 nucleotides are TGCGCCAGCAGCCCCACAGGGCCCGGCTACACCTTC.

In its sample, this clonotype was seen many times. The rearrangement joins TRBV28 to TRBJ2-3, with D unclear. Looked up from germline, CDR1 is MDHEN and CDR2 is SYDVKM. This CDR3 region has 17 residues. The V end lost 2 bases, the J end lost 1 base, and 16 bases lay between the germline ends. In nucleotides, the CDR3 is TGTGCCAGCAGTTTAAAGTTAGAAGTTGTGGGCACAGATACGCAGTATTTT. This sequence encodes CASSLKLEVVGTDTQYF.

This clonotype was recorded a few times. The chain links TRBV20-1 to TRBJ2-7; 9 bases align to TRBD1. The germline V gene has CDR1 DFQATT and CDR2 SNEGSKA (reference sequence). Losses at the gene ends were 5 bases for V and 2 bases for J; bases not matched to a gene: 4. This CDR3 comprises 13 residues. CDR3 in amino acids: CSAGGDRAYEQYF. DNA for the CDR3: TGCAGTGCTGGGGGGGACAGGGCCTACGAGCAGTACTTC.

The chain has TRBV28 and TRBJ2-3; D ambiguous. The CDR3 contains 15 residues. Germline loops: CDR1 MDHEN, CDR2 SYDVKM. V dropped 5 bases and J dropped 0 bases, with 12 bases sitting between them. The CDR3 loop is CASSPRAYSTDTQYF. CDR3 sequence (DNA): TGTGCCAGCAGTCCCCGCGCGTATAGCACAGATACGCAGTATTTT.

The rearrangement uses TRBV29-1 and TRBJ2-1; TRBD2 agrees at 12 bases. Germline-derived CDR1 and CDR2 are SQVTM and ANQGSEA. The CDR3 has 18 amino acids. The ends lost 4 bases at V and 0 bases at J; junction bases unmatched: 10. The chain's CDR3 is CSVGGTSGLPSSYNEQFF. The DNA of the CDR3 is TGCAGCGTTGGGGGGACTAGCGGGTTGCCGAGCTCCTACAATGAGCAGTTCTTC.

This clonotype turned up a few times. At one end, the junction sequence differs from germline, possibly due to a read error. The V and J genes are TRBV5-3 and TRBJ2-5; D is perhaps TRBD1 or TRBD2 (5 bases each). TRBV5-3 is known as an ORF, though its function is uncertain. The CDR3 length is 12 residues. CDR3: CASSWDAETQYF. The CDR3 bases are TGTGCCAGCAGCTGGGACGCCGAGACCCAGTACTTC.

J is TRBJ2-7 and V is TRBV28; 8 nucleotides line up with TRBD2. Unmatched junction bases numbered 10, after V lost 3 bases and J lost 3 bases. Germline loops: CDR1 MDHEN, CDR2 SYDVKM. The CDR3 spans 16 residues. CDR3 residues: CASSFTGGYRDYEQYF. CDR3 bases: TGTGCCAGCAGTTTCACGGGAGGGTACCGGGACTACGAGCAGTACTTC.

The chain employs TRBV12-3 or TRBV12-4 and TRBJ2-7; possible D gene TRBD1, 5 bases. CDR3 size: 15 residues. V shed 5 bases and J shed 4 bases, with 18 bases lying between them. As DNA, the CDR3 is TGTGCCAGCAGTCTCCTGTCGACAGTAAAATACGAGCAGTACTTC. This codes for CASSLLSTVKYEQYF.

This clonotype was picked up a small number of times. The V gene is TRBV6-1, the J gene TRBJ2-2; 7 bases fit TRBD1. The ends lost 7 bases at V and 4 bases at J; junction bases unmatched: 12. This CDR3 has 16 residues. The germline CDR1 and CDR2 sequences are MNHNS and SASEGT. CDR3 sequence (DNA): TGTGCCAGCACCTTAAAGACAGGGACCCCCACCGGGGAGCTGTTTTTT. Protein sequence: CASTLKTGTPTGELFF.

The V call is TRBV19, the J call TRBJ2-4; D is unresolved. Trimming shortened V by 3 bases and J by 2 bases, and 14 bases separated the two germline ends. The CDR3 runs 16 residues. Germline assignment: CDR1 LNHDA and CDR2 SQIVND (reference sequence). The CDR3 bases are TGTGCCAGTAGTATCTTGAAAGGTTTGACCAAAAACATTCAGTACTTC. Its translation is CASSILKGLTKNIQYF. Using reference TRBV19 and TRBJ2-4 for the parts outside the CDR3, the full variable domain is DGGITQSPKYLFRKEGQNVTLSCEQNLNHDAMYWYRQDPGQGLRLIYYSQIVNDFQKGDIAEGYSVSREKKESFPLTVTSAQKNPTAFYLCASSILKGLTKNIQYFGAGTRLSVL.

The rearrangement uses TRBV11-1 and TRBJ2-2; D is unresolved. The CDR3 consists of 13 residues. V shed 4 bases and J shed 3 bases, with 6 bases lying between them. Germline CDR1 SGHAT, CDR2 FQDESV (reference sequence). The DNA of the CDR3 is TGTGCCAGCAGCTCTTCATACACCGGGGAGCTGTTTTTT. This gives the protein CASSSSYTGELFF.

The V and J genes are TRBV7-9 and TRBJ2-3; 7 positions agree with TRBD1. The CDR3 extends over 15 amino acids. Germline V lookup: CDR1 SEHNR, CDR2 FQNEAQ (reference sequence). V gave up 5 bases and J gave up 4 bases; unmatched junction bases: 9. CDR3 in DNA: TGTGCCAGCAGCCCTCCTTCTCAGGGGGCAGATACGCAGTATTTT. Amino acid sequence: CASSPPSQGADTQYF.

There are many counts of this clonotype. V usage is TRBV7-2 and J usage is TRBJ2-1; the D is unclear. The V gene's germline CDR1 is SGHTA and CDR2 FQGNSA. The CDR3 is 15 residues long. V was cut by 2 bases and J by 1 base, with 9 bases left in between. CDR3 nucleotides: TGTGCCAGCAGCTTAAATATAGGTTCCTACAATGAGCAGTTCTTC. Its protein product is CASSLNIGSYNEQFF.